These 3 T cell receptor beta chains came from one sample sequenced in a study of blood T cell repertoires in COVID-19. The data were produced by immunoSEQ multiplex PCR, yet TCRdb's version contains in-frame clones alone and is incomplete. The table lists around 120,000 clones, over 60% of them singletons. What was sequenced was peripheral blood. The receptors here all came from a man between 70 and 80 years old with acute or convalescent COVID-19.

The chain recombines TRBV6-5 with TRBJ2-5, with 11 bases aligning to TRBD2. V dropped 6 bases and J dropped 2; count of bases not matched to a gene: 5. Germline assignment: CDR1 MNHEY and CDR2 SVGAGI. CDR3 length equals 15 residues. This CDR3 is CASRRSGRAQETQYF. Written as DNA, the CDR3 is TGTGCCAGCAGGCGTAGCGGGAGGGCACAAGAGACCCAGTACTTC.

This clone was recorded once. CDR3 in DNA: TGTGCCAGCAGCCCTACCCGCAGGGTTAATCCCTACGAGCAGTACTTC. Translating it yields CASSPTRRVNPYEQYF. This sequence joins TRBV28 and TRBJ2-7; perhaps TRBD1 as D (5 bases). Per germline, CDR1 MDHEN and CDR2 SYDVKM. The CDR3 runs to 16 residues. V lost 6 bases and J lost 2, with 20 bases in between.

This chain links TRBV27 with TRBJ2-1, with 10 bases that match TRBD2. This CDR3 is 14 amino acids long. V lost 6 bases and J lost 3; bases outside the gene matches: 2. Germline CDR1 and CDR2: MNHEY and SMNVEV (reference sequence). The CDR3 sequence is CASRSSGSYNEQFF. CDR3 nucleotide sequence: TGTGCCAGCAGGTCTAGCGGGAGCTACAATGAGCAGTTCTTC.